The sequence of this T cell receptor (beta chain) was determined in a study of blood T cell repertoires in COVID-19. Libraries were prepared by immunoSEQ multiplex PCR; TCRdb keeps only in-frame clonotypes and omits some of them. The repertoire includes some 190,000 clones, 89% of them detected once, and under 2.5% sits in the top ten. The CDR3 is made up of 17 amino acids. Per germline, CDR1 SNHLY and CDR2 FYNNEI. V was pared by 6 bases and J by 1 base, with 8 bases of the junction left unmatched. The TCR comes from a woman in her 40s with acute COVID-19. The V and J genes are TRBV2 and TRBJ2-5; TRBD2 agrees at 13 bases. The sequenced material came from PBMCs or T cells enriched from blood (not recorded which). As DNA, the CDR3 is TGTGCCAGCAGCGGCGGACTAGCGGGAGCTCCCCAAGAGACCCAGTACTTC. Translated: CASSGGLAGAPQETQYF.